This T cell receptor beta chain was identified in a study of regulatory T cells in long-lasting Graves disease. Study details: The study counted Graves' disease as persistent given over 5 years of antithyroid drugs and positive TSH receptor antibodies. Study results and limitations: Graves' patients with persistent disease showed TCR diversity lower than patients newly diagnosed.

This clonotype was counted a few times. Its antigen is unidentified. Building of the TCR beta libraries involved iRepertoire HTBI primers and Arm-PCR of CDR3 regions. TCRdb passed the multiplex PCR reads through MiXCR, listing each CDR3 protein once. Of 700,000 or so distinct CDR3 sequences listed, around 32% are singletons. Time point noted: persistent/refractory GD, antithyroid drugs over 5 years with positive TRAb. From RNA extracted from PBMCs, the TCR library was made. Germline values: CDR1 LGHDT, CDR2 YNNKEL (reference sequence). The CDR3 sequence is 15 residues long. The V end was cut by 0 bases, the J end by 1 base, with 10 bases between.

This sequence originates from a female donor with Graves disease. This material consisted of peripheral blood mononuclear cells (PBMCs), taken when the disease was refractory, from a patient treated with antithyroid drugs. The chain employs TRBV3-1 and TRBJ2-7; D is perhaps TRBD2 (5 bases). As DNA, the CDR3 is TGTGCCAGCAGCCAAGAGACTACTTCATCCTACGAGCAGTACTTC. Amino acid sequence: CASSQETTSSYEQYF.